A single sample gave rise to the 8 T cell receptor beta chains below, sequenced in a study of blood T cell repertoires in COVID-19. Measured with immunoSEQ multiplex PCR; TCRdb has only the in-frame clones, and not every one. The data contain roughly 150,000 clones, approximately 80% of them singletons. Specimen: PBMCs or T cells enriched from blood (not recorded which). These receptors were collected from a man between 40 and 49 years old who had recovered from COVID-19.

The genes are TRBV29-1 and TRBJ2-5, with D possibly being TRBD1 (5 bases). CDR1 is SQVTM, CDR2 ANQGSEA, per germline. The CDR3 is 13 amino acids. Trimming removed 4 bases from V and 5 bases from J, with 14 bases in between. The CDR3 loop is CSVVIPRVETQYF. As DNA, the CDR3 is TGCAGCGTTGTTATTCCCAGGGTGGAGACCCAGTACTTC.

The chain carries TRBV18 and TRBJ1-2, with D possibly being TRBD1 (6 bases). CDR1 and CDR2 from the germline V gene are KGHSH and LQKENI. This CDR3 has 16 amino acids. The V gene lost 3 bases and the J gene lost 4 bases, with 18 bases spanning the gap. CDR3 nucleotide sequence: TGTGCCAGCTCACCGGGGGGGGCAGGATTCGGCTATGGCTACACCTTC. It codes for CASSPGGAGFGYGYTF.

V is TRBV2 and J is TRBJ2-7; D may be TRBD1 (6 bases). CDR3 length: 12 residues. Germline CDR1 SNHLY, CDR2 FYNNEI. Trimming left V 6 bases short and J 2 bases short, with 8 bases between. The CDR3 protein is CASSDRPYEQYV. The CDR3 DNA reads as TGTGCCAGCAGCGACAGGCCCTACGAGCAGTACGTC.

V and J are TRBV6-5 and TRBJ1-6; D is unresolved. Trimming cost V 4 bases and J 10 bases, with 11 bases left between them. CDR1 and CDR2 (germline): MNHEY, SVGAGI. The CDR3 runs 13 residues. Here the CDR3 reads CASSLDGESPLHF. CDR3 DNA sequence: TGTGCCAGCAGTTTGGACGGGGAGTCACCCCTCCACTTT.

This chain uses TRBV19 with TRBJ2-3; D is possibly TRBD1 (5 bases). The CDR3 totals 16 residues. Trimming pared 4 bases from V and 1 base from J, leaving 15 bases between. Germline CDR1 LNHDA, CDR2 SQIVND (reference sequence). The CDR3 region is CASSTALQGRTDTQYF. The CDR3 nucleotides read TGTGCCAGTAGTACAGCACTCCAGGGCCGCACAGATACGCAGTATTTT.

The J gene is TRBJ1-2, the V gene TRBV2; D is perhaps TRBD1 (5 bases). With 8 bases removed from V and 0 bases from J, the gap between germline ends came to 16 bases. This CDR3 spans 15 amino acids. In germline, CDR1 is SNHLY, CDR2 FYNNEI. In DNA form, the CDR3 reads TGTGCCAGCGTAAGGGGTTACCTAGCTAACTATGGCTACACCTTC. It encodes CASVRGYLANYGYTF.

The V gene is TRBV6-4, the J gene TRBJ1-1; D remains unclear. Germline CDR1 MRHNA, CDR2 SNTAGT. V was cut by 5 bases and J by 1 base, with 8 bases left in between. The CDR3 runs 13 residues. The CDR3 loop is CASSTSPNTEAFF. The CDR3 DNA sequence: TGTGCCAGCAGTACTTCACCGAACACTGAAGCTTTCTTT.

This clone was counted between two and nine times. The genes are TRBV11-2 and TRBJ1-2; the D gene is possibly TRBD1 (6 bases). The germline gives CDR1 SGHAT, CDR2 FQNNGV. Deletions cut 6 bases from V and 0 bases from J, with 14 bases between. This CDR3 comprises 15 residues. In nucleotides, the CDR3 is TGTGCCAGCAGTCACTCACAGGGAGCTAACTATGGCTACACCTTC. Its translation: CASSHSQGANYGYTF.